A single sample is the source of the 7 T cell receptor beta chains below, sequenced in a study of CXCR3-negative and CXCR3-positive naive CD8 T cells. 5' RACE with UMI labels generated the TRB cDNA libraries. TCRdb reworked the 5' RACE reads into one entry per CDR3 protein, no DNA. The listing contains some 39,000 distinct CDR3 sequences. The sequencing sample was made of naive CXCR3- CD8+ T cells from blood. Indicated subset: CD45RO-CCR7+CD27+CD95- naive CD8+ T cells lacking CXCR3 (TNR3-). The receptor set was obtained from a human donor in good health. Some clones in this sample may be carry-over from other donors' samples.

The chain combines TRBV7-9 with TRBJ1-1. CDR1 and CDR2 from the germline V gene are SEHNR and FQNEAQ (reference sequence). CDR3 length: 15 amino acids. This chain's CDR3 is CASSPRVGMDTEAFF. The full variable domain, with the rest looked up from reference TRBV7-9 and TRBJ1-1, is DTGVSQNPRHKITKRGQNVTFRCDPISEHNRLYWYRQTLGQGPEFLTYFQNEAQLEKSRLLSDRFSAERPKGSFSTLEIQRTEQGDSAMYLCASSPRVGMDTEAFFGQGTRLTVV.

V usage is TRBV29-1 and J usage is TRBJ2-7; the TCRdb D gene call, TRBD2, has no DNA to confirm it. Germline CDR1 is SQVTM and CDR2 is ANQGSEA. This CDR3 comprises 15 residues. CDR3 residues: CSVSPGTGAAVEQYF.

This chain joins TRBV28 and TRBJ1-1; TCRdb outputs TRBD1, but without DNA this stays unchecked. Germline loops: CDR1 MDHEN, CDR2 SYDVKM. The CDR3 spans 14 residues. CDR3 region: CASSLRRQLTEAFF.

The CDR3 reads CSVESGQRTPYEQYF. This chain joins TRBV29-1 and TRBJ2-7; the TCRdb call, TRBD1, lacks DNA for checking. CDR1 and CDR2 from the germline V gene are SQVTM and ANQGSEA. The CDR3 contains 15 residues.

This rearrangement joins TRBV4-3 to TRBJ1-1; the D gene TCRdb calls, TRBD1, cannot be checked with no DNA. Germline V gene lookup returns CDR1 LGHNA and CDR2 YSLEER. The CDR3 has 14 residues. Here the CDR3 reads CASSPGQENTEAFF.

The chain joins TRBV6-2 or TRBV6-3 to TRBJ2-1; TCRdb outputs TRBD1, but without DNA this stays unchecked. The CDR3 contains 13 residues. The germline gives CDR1 MNHEY, CDR2 SVGEGT. The chain's CDR3 is CASNPLVKDEQFF.

This rearrangement joins TRBV6-2 or TRBV6-3 to TRBJ2-4; TCRdb picks TRBD1, but there is no DNA to check that call. Germline assignment: CDR1 MNHEY and CDR2 SVGEGT. The length of the CDR3 is 15 residues. This CDR3 is CASSSAGTGVAIQYF.